This entry is about one TCR beta chain. V was clipped by 1 base and J by 9 bases; unmatched bases: 16. CDR1 and CDR2 from the germline V gene are MGHRA and YSYEKL. This CDR3 region has 19 residues. Using immunoSEQ multiplex PCR, the repertoire was profiled, and TCRdb retains in-frame clones only, with some absent. Among approximately 760,000 clones listed, approximately 85% were seen once. These data originate in a study of shared T cell receptors in the human thymus. The same data also went into a second study, on human thymus T cells. That paper notes: Immunologically healthy infants in Finland undergoing congenital heart defect surgery were the donors. Related work showed strongly overlapping thymic repertoires across unrelated individuals.

The chain has TRBV4-1 and TRBJ1-5, with 12 bases matching TRBD1. This TCR was sampled from a girl under three years old with a congenital heart defect. Sequencing was done on a sample of thymocytes. CDR3 sequence: CASSQASSLGQGAAVPQHF. The CDR3 coding sequence is TGCGCCAGCAGCCAAGCTTCTTCGTTGGGACAGGGGGCTGCAGTGCCCCAGCATTTT.